This T cell receptor beta chain was recorded in a study of blood T cell repertoires in COVID-19. Germline values: CDR1 SGHRS, CDR2 YFSETQ. The CDR3 length is 15 residues. The V and J ends lost 2 bases and 6 bases respectively, with 15 bases between them. TCRdb's copy holds only in-frame clones and misses some; the assay was immunoSEQ multiplex PCR. The sample includes tens of thousands of clones, about nine tenths seen only once; the top ten take roughly 19%. The TCR comes from an elderly man with acute or convalescent COVID-19. This chain links TRBV5-1 with TRBJ2-1; TRBD2 is a possible D gene (6 bases). Sequenced input: peripheral blood. The CDR3 DNA reads TGCGCCAGCAGCTTAGGGACTTCCCCCCGCAATGAGCAGTTCTTC. Its protein product is CASSLGTSPRNEQFF.